This entry describes one T cell receptor (beta chain). Its target is unknown. The data derive from a study of beta chain features in type 1 diabetes. Study-level background: The patient and healthy donor groups were comparable for age, gender and cell yields.

The investigators reverse transcribed all of the isolated RNA, so they sequenced expressed TCRB transcripts. Measured with immunoSEQ multiplex PCR; TCRdb has only the in-frame clones, and not every one. Among around 320,000 clones listed, 14% were seen once. Findings and limits, study-wide: The VDJ junctions of type 1 diabetes patients carried fewer insertions and more deletions.

The sequenced sample consisted of central memory CD4+ T cells from blood. The clonotype was recovered from a man under 40 in good health.

In nucleotides, the CDR3 is TGCGCCAGCAGCCAAGTCACAGGGGGTGGCTACACCTTC. Translation: CASSQVTGGGYTF. The V gene is TRBV4-1, the J gene TRBJ1-2; the match to TRBD1 covers 8 bases. The CDR3 is made up of 13 amino acids. The ends lost 1 base at V and 7 bases at J; junction bases unmatched: 2. The germline CDR1 and CDR2 sequences are MGHRA and YSYEKL.